A selection of T cell receptor beta chains follows, all from one sample in a study of cytomegalovirus exposure and HLA in healthy donors. Profiled with immunoSEQ multiplex PCR; TCRdb holds only in-frame clones, not every one. The sample comprises over 100,000 clones, around three quarters of which are singletons, and roughly 3% rests with the top ten. The sequencing sample was made of PBMCs. All receptors come from a woman aged 18-30 years in good health and CMV-seropositive. CDR3s include the opening cysteine and the closing phenylalanine or tryptophan. D genes are given only for firm matches. Not every row has a clone size; where given, it reads once, few, many or a size class.

D	V	length	size	J	DNA	CDR3
NA	TRBV2	15	NA	TRBJ2-7	TGTGCCAGCAGTGAAATAGCGAGGAGCTCCTACGAGCAGTACTTC	CASSEIARSSYEQYF
TRBD1	TRBV28	13	NA	TRBJ1-2	TGTGCCAGCAGAAACCGGGACAGCTATGGCTACACCTTC	CASRNRDSYGYTF
NA	TRBV4-1	15	NA	TRBJ2-3	TGCGCCAGCAGCCGCGGCGGAGCCGGCACAGATACGCAGTATTTT	CASSRGGAGTDTQYF
TRBD1	TRBV5-6	16	NA	TRBJ2-5	TGTGCCAGCAGCTTGGGTTGGGGACAGTTACAAGAGACCCAGTACTTC	CASSLGWGQLQETQYF
TRBD1	TRBV10-1	16	NA	TRBJ1-1	TGCGCCAGCAGTGAGTCGGGGGGTAAAGGCCCCCCAGGGGGTTTCTTT	CASSESGGKGPPGGFF
NA	TRBV5-6	14	NA	TRBJ1-5	TGTGCCAGCAGCTTGGAAGGCGGGTTGGGACCCCAGCATTTT	CASSLEGGLGPQHF
TRBD2	TRBV11-3	15	few	TRBJ2-7	TGTGCCAGCAGCTTAAATCGCGGGAGTGACTACGAGCAGTACTTC	CASSLNRGSDYEQYF
NA	TRBV21-1	18	NA	TRBJ1-5	TGTGCCAGCAACCCCTTGAGCCGGGACAGGGAAAGCAATCAGCCCCAGCATTTT	CASNPLSRDRESNQPQHF
NA	TRBV11-3	11	NA	TRBJ2-7	TGTGCCAGCAGCCAGGTGGACGAGCAGTACTTC	CASSQVDEQYF
NA	TRBV21-1	14	few	TRBJ2-5	TGTGCCAGCAGCAAAGCGCCGGGGGAAGAGACCCAGTACTTC	CASSKAPGEETQYF
TRBD1	TRBV5-1	20	once	TRBJ2-6	TGCGCCAGCAGCTTGGCCGAGTGGGGGACAGGGTATACTGGGGCCAACGTCCTGACTTTC	CASSLAEWGTGYTGANVLTF
TRBD2	TRBV30	16	NA	TRBJ2-1	TGTGCCTGGAGCGCGGGACTAGCGGGACGCTACAATGAGCAGTTCTTC	CAWSAGLAGRYNEQFF
TRBD2	TRBV28	16	NA	TRBJ2-1	TGTGCCAGCAGGATATCTAGCGGGAGTACCCACAATGAGCAGTTCTTC	CASRISSGSTHNEQFF
TRBD1	TRBV28	15	NA	TRBJ2-7	TGTGCCAGCAGTTTTGGTCGGACAGGGGGCTACGAGCAGTACTTC	CASSFGRTGGYEQYF
NA	TRBV5-6	14	NA	TRBJ1-5	TGTGCCAGCAGCTTGTTCAAAGTCCCTTCTACTAAGCATTTT	CASSLFKVPSTKHF
NA	TRBV6-4	13	once	TRBJ2-5	TGTGCCAGCAGTGACTCTCGGGGGGAGACCCAGTACTTC	CASSDSRGETQYF
TRBD1	TRBV30	15	once	TRBJ2-2	TGTGCCTGGAGTGGAGGGGGCACGGACACCGGGGAGCTGTTTTTT	CAWSGGGTDTGELFF
NA	TRBV27	14	NA	TRBJ1-4	TGTGCCAGCTCCGACAGTTCCTCCAATGAAAAACTGTTTTTT	CASSDSSSNEKLFF
TRBD2	TRBV6-6	14	NA	TRBJ2-7	TGTGCCAGCCGAAGACTAGCGGGAGTTGCCGAGCAGTACTTC	CASRRLAGVAEQYF
TRBD1	TRBV30	14	few	TRBJ1-1	TGTGCCTGGAATGGGGACAGGGGAAACACTGAAGCTTTCTTT	CAWNGDRGNTEAFF
NA	TRBV11-3	14	few	TRBJ1-1	TGTGCCAGCAGCCGGCCAGGGGACGGCACTGAAGCTTTCTTT	CASSRPGDGTEAFF
TRBD2	TRBV28	16	NA	TRBJ2-1	TGTGCCAGCAGTTTCTCGACTAGCGGACTATACAATGAGCAGTTCTTC	CASSFSTSGLYNEQFF
TRBD2	TRBV4-1	18	NA	TRBJ2-7	TGCGCCAGCAGCCCGACCCTACTAGCGGGTCCTCGAACCCCCCAGCAGTACTTC	CASSPTLLAGPRTPQQYF
NA	TRBV7-6	14	once	TRBJ2-7	TGTGCCAGCAGCATCTCTCGCGGCACCTACGAGCAGTACTTC	CASSISRGTYEQYF
NA	TRBV18	12	NA	TRBJ1-4	TGTGCCAGCTCACCGAGGGATGAAAAACTGTTTTTT	CASSPRDEKLFF
NA	TRBV6-5	16	NA	TRBJ2-1	TGTGCCAGCAGTTACAGGGTCCCCTCGGGGTACAATGAGCAGTTCTTC	CASSYRVPSGYNEQFF
NA	TRBV19	13	NA	TRBJ1-3	TGTGCCAGTAGTATATCGGACTCGGGCACCATATATTTT	CASSISDSGTIYF
NA	TRBV6-6	13	NA	TRBJ2-1	TGTGCCAGTAACGGGGGGCCCTCGGCTGAGCAGTTCTTC	CASNGGPSAEQFF
TRBD1	TRBV7-9	16	few	TRBJ1-2	TGTGCCAGCAGCTTGCGGGACAGGGAACGTAACTATGGCTACACCTTC	CASSLRDRERNYGYTF
NA	TRBV28	14	NA	TRBJ1-3	TGTGCCAGCAGTATCAGGGTCCCTGGAAACACCATATATTTT	CASSIRVPGNTIYF
TRBD2	TRBV27	18	NA	TRBJ2-1	TGTGCCAGCAAACCGGGACTAGCGGGGAAAAGCTCCTACAATGAGCAGTTCTTC	CASKPGLAGKSSYNEQFF
TRBD2	TRBV2	15	NA	TRBJ2-1	TGTGCCAGCATGGGGACTAGCGGGAGTTACGGAGAGCAGTTCTTC	CASMGTSGSYGEQFF
TRBD1	TRBV6-1	13	NA	TRBJ2-5	TGTGCCAGCTATAGGACAGGGACAGAGACCCAGTACTTC	CASYRTGTETQYF
TRBD1	TRBV7-9	16	NA	TRBJ2-7	TGTGCCAGCAGCCGCCGCCGGGACAGGGCCTCCTACGAGCAGTACTTC	CASSRRRDRASYEQYF
NA	TRBV16	14	NA	TRBJ2-7	TGTGCCAGCAGCCCCGCCGAGGGAGCCCACGAGCAGTACTTC	CASSPAEGAHEQYF
TRBD2	TRBV11-2	15	NA	TRBJ2-7	TGTGCCAGCAGCTTGTTGAGCGGGACCTCCTACGAGCAGTACTTC	CASSLLSGTSYEQYF
TRBD1	TRBV19	14	NA	TRBJ1-1	TGTGCCAGTAGTAGGGACAGGGGGCTCACTGAAGCTTTCTTT	CASSRDRGLTEAFF
NA	TRBV7-8	13	NA	TRBJ1-1	TGTGCCAGCAGCTTAATGGGAGGCGGTGAAGCTTTCTTT	CASSLMGGGEAFF
TRBD2	TRBV5-1	17	NA	TRBJ2-5	TGCGCCAGCAGCTTGACATTAGCGGGAGGAAGTAGGGAGGCCCAGTACTTC	CASSLTLAGGSREAQYF
TRBD1	TRBV4-2	16	few	TRBJ1-2	TGTGCCAGCAGCTCGCGACAGGGGCAAGCTAACTATGGCTACACCTTC	CASSSRQGQANYGYTF